This T cell receptor beta chain was recorded in a study of radiotherapy plus CTLA-4 blockade in lung cancer. Study as a whole: Disease control was achieved by approximately 32% of patients, and objective responses by 18%. General observations from the study: Increased serum interferon-beta after radiation also reportedly predicted response strongly. Expansion of tumor-derived TCR clones was observed in blood after radiotherapy plus ipilimumab.

TCRdb keeps only in-frame clones here, not all; method: immunoSEQ multiplex PCR. The data contain around 30,000 clones, roughly 71% of them singletons. Enrolled patients, whose metastatic non-small-cell lung cancer was chemo-refractory, received focal radiation plus CTLA-4 blockade with ipilimumab. There are many counts of this clone. Its antigen is undetermined. Germline CDR1 MNHNY, CDR2 SVGAGI (reference sequence). Trimming took off 4 bases at V and 3 bases at J, with 10 bases between the two ends. The CDR3 length is 14 residues. The source was peripheral blood, collected from a patient treated with radiotherapy plus ipilimumab. The origin of this receptor is a human donor with non-small cell lung cancer whose response to radiotherapy plus ipilimumab could not be evaluated. V and J are TRBV6-6 and TRBJ1-5, with D unclear. This CDR3 reads CASSSTSANQPQHF. The CDR3 DNA sequence: TGTGCCAGCAGTTCGACTTCCGCCAATCAGCCCCAGCATTTT.